What follows is one T cell receptor (beta chain) and its context. Its target is not known. The sample holds other DNA sequences that translate to the same CDR3. CD45RO negativity and positive selection for CCR7 defined naive CD8 cells, a population that excluded terminally differentiated effector memory CD45RA+ cells. The assay was immunoSEQ multiplex PCR, and TCRdb's table has in-frame clones only and misses some. The data contain around 2.1 million clones, more than 85% of them singletons. This entry belongs to a study of shared clonotypes between healthy human individuals. Study results and caveats: The researchers took only blood, and tissue repertoires probably look different. On the whole, naive subsets had larger estimated richness than memory subsets had.

V was shortened by 3 bases and J by 0 bases, with 5 bases between the two germline ends. This CDR3 spans 13 amino acids. CDR1 is SGHAT, CDR2 FQNNGV, per germline. This TCR came from a young man in good health. Some clones in this sample may be carry-over from other donors' samples. The chain uses TRBV11-2 and TRBJ1-1; D gene ambiguous. Sequencing was performed on naive CD8+ T cells from PBMCs. Here the CDR3 reads CASSLGVNTEAFF. In DNA form, the CDR3 reads TGTGCCAGCAGCTTGGGTGTGAACACTGAAGCTTTCTTT.